The 8 T cell receptor beta chains given below trace back to one sample, sequenced in a study of somatic mutations in T cells in chronic GVHD. Some clones are missing from TCRdb's copy, which holds only in-frame ones; the method was immunoSEQ multiplex PCR. Of about 13,000 clones in the sample, around 80% were seen once. Sequencing was carried out using Vbeta20-negative CD4+ T cells from blood. These receptor sequences come from a male patient in his forties or fifties with chronic graft-versus-host disease. Some T cells may be graft donor cells.

V and J are TRBV11-2 and TRBJ1-2, with 8 bases lining up with TRBD1. Trimming at V came to 3 bases and at J to 2 bases, leaving 8 bases not matched to a gene. The germline V gene has CDR1 SGHAT and CDR2 FQNNGV. This CDR3 spans 16 amino acids. The DNA for the CDR3 is TGTGCCAGCAGCTTTTATTACAGGACAGGGAACTATGGCTACACCTTC. Protein: CASSFYYRTGNYGYTF.

The rearrangement joins TRBV7-2 to TRBJ2-5; 8 bases match TRBD2. TRBJ2-7 explains the end of the DNA better; the J call may be wrong. The CDR3 is made up of 16 amino acids. Germline V gives CDR1 SGHTA, CDR2 FQGNSA. In DNA, the CDR3 is TGTGCCAGCAGCTTTACATATAGCGGGGCCTCCTACGAGCAGTACTTC. Protein product: CASSFTYSGASYEQYF.

V gene TRBV7-2 combines with J gene TRBJ2-1; 7 bases match TRBD2. The CDR3 extends over 13 amino acids. Looked up from germline, CDR1 is SGHTA and CDR2 is FQGNSA. J gave up 6 bases and V 6 bases, and 5 bases lay outside the gene matches. The CDR3 protein is CASSYGGGNEQFF. The CDR3 nucleotides read TGTGCCAGCAGTTACGGCGGGGGCAATGAGCAGTTCTTC. The complete variable domain, with remaining parts taken from reference TRBV7-2 and TRBJ2-1, reads GAGVSQSPSNKVTEKGKDVELRCDPISGHTALYWYRQSLGQGLEFLIYFQGNSAPDKSGLPSDRFSAERTGGSVSTLTIQRTQQEDSAVYLCASSYGGGNEQFFGPGTRLTVL.

This sequence joins TRBV5-6 and TRBJ2-1, with 8 bases lining up with TRBD2. The germline V gene encodes CDR1 SGHDT and CDR2 YYEEEE. Trimming at V came to 6 bases and at J to 2 bases, leaving 10 bases not matched to a gene. The CDR3 sequence is 16 residues long. CDR3 nucleotides: TGTGCCAGCATACCGGGTCTAGCGGGTCCCTACAATGAGCAGTTCTTC. Protein: CASIPGLAGPYNEQFF. Based on the CDR3 plus reference TRBV5-6 and TRBJ2-1, the full variable domain is DAGVTQSPTHLIKTRGQQVTLRCSPKSGHDTVSWYQQALGQGPQFIFQYYEEEERQRGNFPDRFSGHQFPNYSSELNVNALLLGDSALYLCASIPGLAGPYNEQFFGPGTRLTVL.

The gene calls are TRBV7-2 and TRBJ2-2, with 9 bases fitting TRBD2. The CDR3 contains 17 residues. The germline V gene has CDR1 SGHTA and CDR2 FQGNSA. Trimming at V came to 2 bases and at J to 5 bases, leaving 9 bases not matched to a gene. The CDR3, as DNA: TGTGCCAGCAGCTTACGGGATAGCGGGAGACCGACCGGGGAGCTGTTTTTT. This translates into CASSLRDSGRPTGELFF. Looking up the rest from reference TRBV7-2 and TRBJ2-2 gives the full variable domain: GAGVSQSPSNKVTEKGKDVELRCDPISGHTALYWYRQSLGQGLEFLIYFQGNSAPDKSGLPSDRFSAERTGGSVSTLTIQRTQQEDSAVYLCASSLRDSGRPTGELFFGEGSRLTVL.

This chain connects TRBV6-5 to TRBJ1-6; D unclear. Trimming took off 6 bases at V and 7 bases at J, with 10 bases between the two ends. CDR1 MNHEY and CDR2 SVGAGI come from the germline V gene. The CDR3 has 13 residues. The CDR3 protein is CASRIIGNSPLHF. CDR3 bases: TGTGCCAGCAGGATAATCGGGAATTCACCCCTCCACTTT.

The chain carries TRBV5-4 and TRBJ2-2, with a weak D call TRBD1 (6 bases). Germline V gives CDR1 SGHNT, CDR2 YYREEE (reference sequence). V lost 3 bases and J 0 bases, leaving 12 bases between the germline ends. The CDR3 runs to 16 residues. The CDR3 bases are TGTGCCAGCAGCTATCGACAGGCCGCGAACACCGGGGAGCTGTTTTTT. Amino acids: CASSYRQAANTGELFF.

The V call is TRBV28, the J call TRBJ1-1; TRBD1 matches at 7 bases. V lost 5 bases to trimming and J lost 3 bases; unmatched junction nucleotides: 6. CDR1 and CDR2 (germline): MDHEN, SYDVKM. CDR3 length: 14 amino acids. The CDR3 DNA reads as TGTGCCAGCAGTCCTCGACAGGGTGACACTGAAGCTTTCTTT. Translating gives CASSPRQGDTEAFF.